This T cell receptor beta chain is from a study of T cell responses to AZD1222 COVID-19 vaccine. The CDR3 totals 17 residues. Germline values: CDR1 SGHNT, CDR2 YYREEE (reference sequence). Unmatched junction bases numbered 5, after V lost 4 bases and J lost 1 base. Sequencing was performed with immunoSEQ multiplex PCR; in TCRdb, only in-frame clones are kept and a portion is missing. The sample lists approximately 130,000 clones; about 86% were seen once. This receptor was identified in an adult who received the AZD1222 COVID-19 vaccine. The material sequenced was peripheral blood, taken 28 days after the second AZD1222 dose. The chain combines TRBV5-4 with TRBJ2-4; 13 bases fit TRBD2. The CDR3 coding sequence is TGTGCCAGCAGCCGGCGACTAGCGGGGGGCGCCAAAAACATTCAGTACTTC. This sequence encodes CASSRRLAGGAKNIQYF.